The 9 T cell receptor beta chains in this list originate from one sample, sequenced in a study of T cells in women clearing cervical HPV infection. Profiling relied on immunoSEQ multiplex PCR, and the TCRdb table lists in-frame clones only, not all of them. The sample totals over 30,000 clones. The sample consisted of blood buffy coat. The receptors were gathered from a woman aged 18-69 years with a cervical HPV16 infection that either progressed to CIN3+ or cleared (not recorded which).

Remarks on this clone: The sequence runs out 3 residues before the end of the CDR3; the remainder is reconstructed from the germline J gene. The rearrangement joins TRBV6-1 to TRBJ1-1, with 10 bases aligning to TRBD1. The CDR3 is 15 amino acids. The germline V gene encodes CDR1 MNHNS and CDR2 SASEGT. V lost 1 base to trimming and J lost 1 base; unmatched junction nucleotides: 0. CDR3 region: CASSEGTGGNTEAFF. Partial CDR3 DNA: TGTGCCAGCAGTGAAGGGACAGGGGGGAACACTGAA.

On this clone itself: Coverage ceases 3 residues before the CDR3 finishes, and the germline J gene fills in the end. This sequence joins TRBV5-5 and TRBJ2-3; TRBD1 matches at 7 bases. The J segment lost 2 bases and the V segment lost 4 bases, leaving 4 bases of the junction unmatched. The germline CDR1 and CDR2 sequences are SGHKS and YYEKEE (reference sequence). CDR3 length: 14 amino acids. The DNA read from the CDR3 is TGTGCCAGCAGCGCCGACAGGGTCACAGATACG. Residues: CASSADRVTDT. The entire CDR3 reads CASSADRVTDTQYF.

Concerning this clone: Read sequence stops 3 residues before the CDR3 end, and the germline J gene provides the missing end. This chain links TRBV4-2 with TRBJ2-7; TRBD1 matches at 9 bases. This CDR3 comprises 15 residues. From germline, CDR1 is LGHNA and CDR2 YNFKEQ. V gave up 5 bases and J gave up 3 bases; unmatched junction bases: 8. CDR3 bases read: TGTGCCAGCAGCGGACGACAGGGGGAGAGCTACGAG. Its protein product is CASSGRQGESYE. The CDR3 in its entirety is CASSGRQGESYEQYF.

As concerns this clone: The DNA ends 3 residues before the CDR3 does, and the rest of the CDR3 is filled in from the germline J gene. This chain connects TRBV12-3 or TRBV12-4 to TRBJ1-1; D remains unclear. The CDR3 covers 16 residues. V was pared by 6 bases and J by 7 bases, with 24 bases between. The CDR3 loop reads CASRSQLFQRLNEAFF. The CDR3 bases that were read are TGTGCCAGCAGGTCTCAATTGTTCCAAAGGCTGAATGAA.

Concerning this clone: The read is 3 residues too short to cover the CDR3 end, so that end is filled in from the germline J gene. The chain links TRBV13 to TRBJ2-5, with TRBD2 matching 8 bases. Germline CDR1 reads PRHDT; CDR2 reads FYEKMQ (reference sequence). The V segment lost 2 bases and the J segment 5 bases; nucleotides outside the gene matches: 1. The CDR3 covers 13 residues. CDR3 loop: CASSLPGGETQYF. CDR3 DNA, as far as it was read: TGTGCCAGCAGCTTACCGGGGGGGGAGACC.

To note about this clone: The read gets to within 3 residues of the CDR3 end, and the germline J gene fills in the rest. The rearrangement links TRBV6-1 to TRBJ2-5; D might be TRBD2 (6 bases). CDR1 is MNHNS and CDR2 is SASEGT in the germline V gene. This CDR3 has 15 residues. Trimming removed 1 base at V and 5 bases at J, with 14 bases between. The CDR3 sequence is CASSEGAGKVETQYF. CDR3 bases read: TGTGCCAGCAGTGAAGGTGCGGGGAAGGTGGAGACC.

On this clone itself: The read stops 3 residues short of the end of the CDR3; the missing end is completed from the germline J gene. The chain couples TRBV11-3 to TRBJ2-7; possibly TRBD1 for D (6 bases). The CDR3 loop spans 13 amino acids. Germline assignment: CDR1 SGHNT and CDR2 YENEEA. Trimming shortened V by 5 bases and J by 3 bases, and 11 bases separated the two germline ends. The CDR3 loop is CASSLGAIYEQYF. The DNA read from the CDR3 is TGTGCCAGCAGCCTGGGGGCCATCTACGAG.

Partial CDR3 DNA: TGTGCCATCAGTGGCGGACAAGAGACC. Translated: CAISGGQET. Given in full, the CDR3 is CAISGGQETQYF. This sequence joins TRBV10-3 and TRBJ2-5; D remains unclear. The CDR3 end is not reached by the read, which stops 3 residues before it; the germline J gene fills it in. There are 12 residues in the CDR3. Trimming left V 4 bases short and J 2 bases short, with 5 bases between. Germline V gene sequence: CDR1 ENHRY, CDR2 SYGVKD.

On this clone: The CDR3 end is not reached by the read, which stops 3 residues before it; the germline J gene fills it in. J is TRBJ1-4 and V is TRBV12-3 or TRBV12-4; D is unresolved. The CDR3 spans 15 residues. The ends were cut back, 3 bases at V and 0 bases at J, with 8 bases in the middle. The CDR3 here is CASSLPGATNEKLFF. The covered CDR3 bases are TGTGCCAGCAGTTTGCCAGGAGCAACTAATGAAAAA.